This is a list of T cell receptor beta chains from one sample in a study of shared clonotypes between healthy human individuals. Repertoires were generated with immunoSEQ multiplex PCR, while TCRdb's copy carries only in-frame clones and drops some. The sample includes 2,100,000 or so clones, around 95% of them seen just once. The sequenced sample consisted of naive CD4+ T cells sorted from blood. The receptor set was obtained from a young man in good health. Each CDR3 is given with its conserved first and last residue. Fields, in order: D gene, J gene, clone size, V gene, CDR3 DNA, CDR3 protein. The D gene is left open where the match is weak. The size of a clone is reported for some rows only, either as once, few or many, or as a class for expanded clones.

d_gene: NA
j_gene: TRBJ2-1
abundance: NA
v_gene: TRBV9
CDR3nt: TGTGCCAGCAGCGTAGTACAGGGCTATAGTTACGGCTCCTACAATGAGCAGTTCTTC
CDR3aa: CASSVVQGYSYGSYNEQFF

d_gene: TRBD1
j_gene: TRBJ1-2
abundance: NA
v_gene: TRBV5-4
CDR3nt: TGTGCCAGCAGCTTGGCGACAGGGGGAAACTATGGCTACACCTTC
CDR3aa: CASSLATGGNYGYTF

d_gene: TRBD1
j_gene: TRBJ2-5
abundance: NA
v_gene: TRBV6-5
CDR3nt: TGTGCCAGCAGTCCCCTAACAGGGGGCCAAGAGACCCAGTACTTC
CDR3aa: CASSPLTGGQETQYF

d_gene: TRBD1
j_gene: TRBJ1-1
abundance: NA
v_gene: TRBV5-1
CDR3nt: TGCGCCAGCAGCGTGGACAGGGTTCAAGGGGCTGAAGCTTTCTTT
CDR3aa: CASSVDRVQGAEAFF

d_gene: TRBD1
j_gene: TRBJ1-2
abundance: NA
v_gene: TRBV18
CDR3nt: TGTGCCAGCTCGACTGGACAGGGCGGCTATGGCTACACCTTC
CDR3aa: CASSTGQGGYGYTF

d_gene: TRBD1
j_gene: TRBJ2-7
abundance: NA
v_gene: TRBV7-9
CDR3nt: TGTGCCAGCAGCTTAGCGAGTTACCGGGACAGGGGACCCTACGAGCAGTACTTC
CDR3aa: CASSLASYRDRGPYEQYF

d_gene: NA
j_gene: TRBJ2-5
abundance: NA
v_gene: TRBV9
CDR3nt: TGTGCCAGCAGCGTAGAGGGGGTAGAGACCCAGTACTTC
CDR3aa: CASSVEGVETQYF

d_gene: NA
j_gene: TRBJ2-7
abundance: NA
v_gene: TRBV7-3
CDR3nt: TGTGCCAGCAGCGAACAACCGGGCCCCTACGAGCAGTACTTC
CDR3aa: CASSEQPGPYEQYF

d_gene: TRBD1
j_gene: TRBJ1-1
abundance: NA
v_gene: TRBV7-6
CDR3nt: TGTGCCAGCAGCTCCCGGACAGGGATGAACACTGAAGCTTTCTTT
CDR3aa: CASSSRTGMNTEAFF

d_gene: NA
j_gene: TRBJ1-5
abundance: NA
v_gene: TRBV6-1
CDR3nt: TGTGCCAGCGGCCCATATTCTAGCAATCAGCCCCAGCATTTT
CDR3aa: CASGPYSSNQPQHF

d_gene: NA
j_gene: TRBJ1-2
abundance: once
v_gene: TRBV5-6
CDR3nt: TGTGCCAGCAGCCCGGACCGGGGGATCTATGGCTACACCTTC
CDR3aa: CASSPDRGIYGYTF

d_gene: NA
j_gene: TRBJ2-7
abundance: NA
v_gene: TRBV14
CDR3nt: TGTGCCAGCAGCCAAGTCAGCTCCGAGCAGTACTTC
CDR3aa: CASSQVSSEQYF

d_gene: TRBD1
j_gene: TRBJ1-6
abundance: NA
v_gene: TRBV28
CDR3nt: TGTGCCAGCAGTTCGCAGGGGGGTCCACCCCTCCACTTT
CDR3aa: CASSSQGGPPLHF

d_gene: NA
j_gene: TRBJ1-2
abundance: NA
v_gene: TRBV9
CDR3nt: TGTGCCAGCAGCCCCGGGGACGTAAGTTACTATGGCTACACCTTC
CDR3aa: CASSPGDVSYYGYTF

d_gene: NA
j_gene: TRBJ1-5
abundance: NA
v_gene: TRBV27
CDR3nt: TGTGCCAGCAGTTTAGGGCAGGGCAGAACGTTTGGTCAGCCCCAGCATTTT
CDR3aa: CASSLGQGRTFGQPQHF

d_gene: NA
j_gene: TRBJ2-3
abundance: NA
v_gene: TRBV19
CDR3nt: TGTGCCAGTAGACGAGGGGATAACACAGATACGCAGTATTTT
CDR3aa: CASRRGDNTDTQYF

d_gene: NA
j_gene: TRBJ2-3
abundance: NA
v_gene: TRBV5-1
CDR3nt: TGCGCCAGCAGCTTGAACGGGAGAGAGGGAACAGATACGCAGTATTTT
CDR3aa: CASSLNGREGTDTQYF

d_gene: NA
j_gene: TRBJ1-1
abundance: NA
v_gene: TRBV5-1
CDR3nt: TGCGCCAGCATGGGCATCATGAACACTGAAGCTTTCTTT
CDR3aa: CASMGIMNTEAFF

d_gene: NA
j_gene: TRBJ2-5
abundance: once
v_gene: TRBV28
CDR3nt: TGTGCCAGCAGTGGCCCTTTTGGGCTCCAAGAGACCCAGTACTTC
CDR3aa: CASSGPFGLQETQYF

d_gene: NA
j_gene: TRBJ1-6
abundance: NA
v_gene: TRBV7-2
CDR3nt: TGTGCCAGCAGGTCCCCCGGGACGGGGAATTCACCCCTCCACTTT
CDR3aa: CASRSPGTGNSPLHF

d_gene: NA
j_gene: TRBJ2-5
abundance: NA
v_gene: TRBV28
CDR3nt: TGTGCCAGCGGATTGGCGGGGAAAGAGACCCAGTACTTC
CDR3aa: CASGLAGKETQYF

d_gene: NA
j_gene: TRBJ1-2
abundance: NA
v_gene: TRBV5-1
CDR3nt: TGCGCCAGCAGCTTGGATGGGGGGCTCGGCTACACCTTC
CDR3aa: CASSLDGGLGYTF

d_gene: NA
j_gene: TRBJ2-3
abundance: NA
v_gene: TRBV7-2
CDR3nt: TGTGCCAGCAGTCGTATCCGGCTCACAGATACGCAGTATTTT
CDR3aa: CASSRIRLTDTQYF

d_gene: NA
j_gene: TRBJ2-6
abundance: NA
v_gene: TRBV6-4
CDR3nt: TGTGCCAGCAGTGACTCCGGCAGGGCAAGGATCTGGGCCAACGTCCTGACTTTC
CDR3aa: CASSDSGRARIWANVLTF

d_gene: NA
j_gene: TRBJ1-2
abundance: NA
v_gene: TRBV5-1
CDR3nt: TGCGCCAGCAGCTTAGAAGGGGAATCGATCATTGGCTACACCTTC
CDR3aa: CASSLEGESIIGYTF

d_gene: NA
j_gene: TRBJ2-5
abundance: NA
v_gene: TRBV5-4
CDR3nt: TGTGCCAGCAGCTTGGGAGGGGGGAGGCAAGAGACCCAGTACTTC
CDR3aa: CASSLGGGRQETQYF

d_gene: NA
j_gene: TRBJ2-1
abundance: NA
v_gene: TRBV20-1
CDR3nt: TGCAGTGCTAGTTTTAGCTCTGGGCAGTTCTTC
CDR3aa: CSASFSSGQFF

d_gene: TRBD1
j_gene: TRBJ1-3
abundance: NA
v_gene: TRBV10-3
CDR3nt: TGTGCCATCAGTGAGCCCCGGGACAGGGGTACCGGAAACACCATATATTTT
CDR3aa: CAISEPRDRGTGNTIYF

d_gene: TRBD1
j_gene: TRBJ1-1
abundance: NA
v_gene: TRBV4-1
CDR3nt: TGCGCCAGCAGCCAAGATCCAGGACAGGGGACGCACACTGAAGCTTTCTTT
CDR3aa: CASSQDPGQGTHTEAFF

d_gene: NA
j_gene: TRBJ2-3
abundance: NA
v_gene: TRBV6-6
CDR3nt: TGTGCCAGCAGTCAGCCCGGGACAGATACGCAGTATTTT
CDR3aa: CASSQPGTDTQYF

d_gene: TRBD2
j_gene: TRBJ2-5
abundance: NA
v_gene: TRBV29-1
CDR3nt: TGCAGCGTTGTAGCGGGAGTGGGGGAGACCCAGTACTTC
CDR3aa: CSVVAGVGETQYF

d_gene: TRBD1
j_gene: TRBJ1-1
abundance: NA
v_gene: TRBV9
CDR3nt: TGTGCCAGCAGCCCCTCTACAGGGGGAGGATCTGAAGCTTTCTTT
CDR3aa: CASSPSTGGGSEAFF

d_gene: TRBD1
j_gene: TRBJ2-5
abundance: NA
v_gene: TRBV10-3
CDR3nt: TGTGCCATCAGTGGGGGACAGGCGCAACAAGAGACCCAGTACTTC
CDR3aa: CAISGGQAQQETQYF

d_gene: NA
j_gene: TRBJ1-6
abundance: NA
v_gene: TRBV7-2
CDR3nt: TGTGCCAGCAGCGGGGACCTAACAGTCCGACTAGGAAATTCACCCCTCCACTTT
CDR3aa: CASSGDLTVRLGNSPLHF

d_gene: TRBD2
j_gene: TRBJ2-2
abundance: NA
v_gene: TRBV9
CDR3nt: TGTGCCAGCAGCTTAGGACTAGCGGGGAGTTTGAGCGGGGAGCTGTTTTTT
CDR3aa: CASSLGLAGSLSGELFF

d_gene: NA
j_gene: TRBJ2-2
abundance: NA
v_gene: TRBV6-1
CDR3nt: TGTGCCAGCAGCGCCGGGACTGCCACCGGGGAGCTGTTTTTT
CDR3aa: CASSAGTATGELFF

d_gene: TRBD2
j_gene: TRBJ2-5
abundance: NA
v_gene: TRBV29-1
CDR3nt: TGCAGCGTCGGACTTAGCGGGGCGCTACAAGAGACCCAGTACTTC
CDR3aa: CSVGLSGALQETQYF

d_gene: NA
j_gene: TRBJ2-7
abundance: NA
v_gene: TRBV7-8
CDR3nt: TGTGCCAGCAGCTTAAACAGCTACGAGCAGTACTTC
CDR3aa: CASSLNSYEQYF

d_gene: TRBD2
j_gene: TRBJ2-3
abundance: NA
v_gene: TRBV27
CDR3nt: TGTGCCAGCAGCACCGGGACTAGCGGGAGAACGACAGATACGCAGTATTTT
CDR3aa: CASSTGTSGRTTDTQYF